A selection of T cell receptor beta chains follows, all from one sample in a study of graft-versus-host responses after intestinal transplantation. Only in-frame clones appear in the TCRdb table, and some are missing; sequencing was by immunoSEQ multiplex PCR. The repertoire holds approximately 79,000 clones, with roughly four fifths as singletons. Their antigens remain unidentified. Source: unstimulated CD4+ T cells sorted from spleen or lymph node cells, taken before intestinal transplant. The origin of the receptors is a human donor who received an intestinal transplant. Both conserved end residues are trimmed from each CDR3.

v_call cdr3_aa
TRBV28 ASSPHEDRGRSGYT
TRBV28 ASRTVQETQY
TRBV7-2 ASSLAAVPQPQH
TRBV5-1 ASSLTHDSSYEQY
TRBV6-1 ASSPAGVQETQY
TRBV4-1 ASSQGGQGAGGANVLT
TRBV30 AWSASGGAGELF
TRBV5-4 ASSLRSAGNTGELF
TRBV4-1 ASSQGTQRALGETQY
TRBV15 ATSRDSGAGYEQY
TRBV11-2 ASSLGGAGETQY
TRBV2 ASSGTRNQPQH
TRBV18 ASSPAGGQYEQY
TRBV5-1 ASRLGQQETQY
TRBV5-1 ASSLVAGGQGEQF
TRBV5-1 ASSLGAIGDYEQY
TRBV6-6 ASSPGLAEDTDTQY
TRBV18 ASSPLGSGRAGTDTQY
TRBV30 AWSATGRAGANVLT
TRBV5-4 ASSQTGNYYNEQF
TRBV9 ASSPTSGRNTDTQY
TRBV29-1 SVGWDRGETQY
TRBV28 ASRATGVGYGYT
TRBV2 ASSGQATGEQY
TRBV9 ASSPGVGEKLF
TRBV2 ASSGDRWNEKLF
TRBV7-9 ASDHGGRTEAF
TRBV5-5 ASSRGTGPHEQY
TRBV10-1 AGLPQGQETQY
TRBV2 ASRSGTPEAF
TRBV5-6 ASSLAGGYGYT
TRBV4-1 ASSQDRGQIYEQY
TRBV2 ASSEALEDEQF
TRBV2 ASSFRPYGDTQY
TRBV4-1 ASSPDSVGQPQH
TRBV7-2 ASSWAFGNTIY
TRBV28 ASSGDTGGNTEAF
TRBV28 ASSWGLAGGPRVSFYEQY
TRBV28 ASSLYSTHEQY
TRBV2 APHPGEQY
TRBV4-1 ASSWQGVGELF
TRBV25-1 ASSIDRTGSYEQY
TRBV28 ASSLLGTGGDSPLH
TRBV20-1 SAQGANEQF
TRBV2 ASKGFPNQPQH
TRBV2 ASSYRGGTGELF
TRBV4-2 ASSQDSTYSQRLF
TRBV5-4 ASSLGLAGAAGYNEQF
TRBV10-3 AIRGDREDYGYT
TRBV28 ASSFHSGIFSYNEQF
TRBV5-1 ASTRGGGGYNEQF
TRBV25-1 ASSVLAGGVEQY